The 25 T cell receptor beta chains reported below all come from one sample, sequenced in a study of identical twins. Via MiXCR, TCRdb re-called the 5' RACE reads, giving one row per CDR3 protein. The sample consists of around 490,000 distinct CDR3 sequences, about a fifth of them appearing once. These data were likewise used in another study, on yellow fever vaccine responses in identical twins.

The sample was CD4+ T cells sorted from blood. The receptors stem from a woman between 18 and 30 years old in good health.

The chain carries TRBV29-1 and TRBJ2-5; 7 bases line up with TRBD1. The CDR3 covers 14 residues. Germline V gives CDR1 SQVTM, CDR2 ANQGSEA. The V and J ends lost 1 base and 3 bases, in that order; junction bases with no gene match: 5. CDR3 nucleotide sequence: TGCAGCGTTGAAGGACAGGGATCCAAAGAGACCCAGTACTTC. Amino acid sequence: CSVEGQGSKETQYF. The full variable domain, completed using reference TRBV29-1 and TRBJ2-5, is SAVISQKPSRDICQRGTSLTIQCQVDSQVTMMFWYRQQPGQSLTLIATANQGSEATYESGFVIDKFPISRPNLTFSTLTVSNMSPEDSSIYLCSVEGQGSKETQYFGPGTRLLVL.

This chain connects TRBV3-1 to TRBJ2-7; a weak D match, TRBD2 (6 bases). The CDR3 covers 14 residues. Per germline, CDR1 LGHDT and CDR2 YNNKEL (reference sequence). Trimming cost V 4 bases and J 1 base, with 11 bases left between them. The CDR3 coding sequence is TGTGCCAGCAGCCGTCCCGGGACTTCCTACGAGCAGTACTTC. Its protein product is CASSRPGTSYEQYF.

The chain links TRBV12-3 or TRBV12-4 to TRBJ2-1, with D maybe TRBD2 (6 bases). This CDR3 has 15 amino acids. Trimming shortened V by 4 bases and J by 6 bases, and 16 bases separated the two germline ends. The CDR3 loop is CASSSTARSGNEQFF. In nucleotides, the CDR3 is TGTGCCAGCAGTTCTACAGCCCGTAGCGGCAATGAGCAGTTCTTC.

This clonotype turned up a few times. The gene calls are TRBV27 and TRBJ1-1; D remains unclear. Germline V gene data show CDR1 as MNHEY and CDR2 as SMNVEV (reference sequence). The CDR3 loop spans 17 amino acids. Between the trimmed V and J ends, which lost 1 base and 0 bases, there was a span of 15 bases. The CDR3 DNA follows: TGTGCCAGCAGTTTATGGGCCACAGCCGTAATGAACACTGAAGCTTTCTTT. Its translation: CASSLWATAVMNTEAFF.

This clonotype was found a few times. The chain employs TRBV24-1 and TRBJ1-1; TRBD1 matches at 8 bases. This CDR3 spans 14 amino acids. Germline CDR1 and CDR2: KGHDR and SFDVKD. The V and J ends lost 7 bases and 5 bases, in that order; junction bases with no gene match: 8. CDR3 protein: CATRGTGGDTEAFF. The CDR3 nucleotides read TGTGCCACCAGGGGGACAGGAGGAGATACTGAAGCTTTCTTT.

The gene calls are TRBV5-1 and TRBJ1-5; D may be TRBD1 (6 bases). Germline V gene sequence: CDR1 SGHRS, CDR2 YFSETQ. Trimming removed 0 bases from V and 6 bases from J, with 13 bases in between. This CDR3 spans 15 amino acids. The CDR3 DNA is TGCGCCAGCAGCTTGGAGGGGGGCGCGACTCAGCCCCAGCATTTT. Translation: CASSLEGGATQPQHF.

The CDR3 here is CSARVGYNQPQHF. In DNA form, the CDR3 reads TGCAGTGCTAGAGTAGGTTATAATCAGCCCCAGCATTTT. The V call is TRBV20-1, the J call TRBJ1-5, with no clear D. The ends were cut back, 1 base at V and 4 bases at J, with 8 bases in the middle. CDR1 and CDR2 from the germline V gene are DFQATT and SNEGSKA (reference sequence). This CDR3 contains 13 residues.

The chain joins TRBV20-1 to TRBJ2-1; 8 nucleotides agree with TRBD2. V trimming: 3 bases; J trimming: 4 bases; junction bases outside the gene matches: 11. The CDR3 sequence is 16 residues long. Germline V gene sequence: CDR1 DFQATT, CDR2 SNEGSKA (reference sequence). DNA for the CDR3: TGCAGTGCTAGGCGCGCTAGCGGGCGAACTTACAATGAGCAGTTCTTC. This translates into CSARRASGRTYNEQFF.

The chain employs TRBV15 and TRBJ2-5, with D perhaps TRBD2 (6 bases). Germline values: CDR1 LNHNV, CDR2 YYDKDF (reference sequence). The V gene lost 1 base and the J gene lost 5 bases, with 17 bases spanning the gap. The CDR3 extends over 16 amino acids. Here the CDR3 DNA reads TGTGCCACCAGCAGAGTGGTACGGGAGTTGGGGGAGACCCAGTACTTC. As protein: CATSRVVRELGETQYF.

This clonotype showed up just a few times. CDR3 amino acids: CASSESRGADTQYF. CDR3 DNA: TGTGCCAGCAGTGAATCCAGGGGGGCAGATACGCAGTATTTT. This chain joins TRBV6-1 and TRBJ2-3; D perhaps matches TRBD1 (7 bases). This CDR3 has 14 residues. Germline loops: CDR1 MNHNS, CDR2 SASEGT. With 2 bases removed from V and 4 bases from J, the gap between germline ends came to 10 bases.

The gene calls are TRBV25-1 and TRBJ1-2, with 7 bases lining up with TRBD1. The J segment lost 2 bases and the V segment lost 6 bases, leaving 12 bases of the junction unmatched. The CDR3 is 16 amino acids. CDR1 is MGHDK and CDR2 is SYGVNS in the germline V gene. The CDR3 bases are TGTGCCAGCAGGGGAGGGTACAGGGGAGAGAACTATGGCTACACCTTC. Amino acid sequence: CASRGGYRGENYGYTF.

The chain carries TRBV20-1 and TRBJ2-4; D is perhaps TRBD1 or TRBD2 (5 bases each). V lost 4 bases to trimming and J lost 0 bases, with 16 bases between them. The CDR3 covers 16 residues. CDR1 is DFQATT, CDR2 SNEGSKA, per germline (reference sequence). The CDR3 nucleotides are TGCAGTGCTACCTTGGGGCGGACTCTAGCCAAAAACATTCAGTACTTC. Protein sequence: CSATLGRTLAKNIQYF.

The chain links TRBV19 to TRBJ2-5, with 7 bases identical to TRBD2. The CDR3 consists of 15 residues. The V segment lost 6 bases and the J segment 0 bases; nucleotides outside the gene matches: 7. Germline values: CDR1 LNHDA, CDR2 SQIVND (reference sequence). CDR3 sequence reads: CASRAGTIHQETQYF. The CDR3 region has the DNA TGTGCCAGTAGAGCCGGGACTATACACCAAGAGACCCAGTACTTC.

This rearrangement joins TRBV29-1 to TRBJ2-7, with TRBD2 as a possible D gene (5 bases). V was trimmed by 5 bases and J by 7 bases, leaving 15 bases between them. Germline CDR1 SQVTM, CDR2 ANQGSEA. CDR3 length: 12 amino acids. CDR3: CSVSAVVGEQYF. CDR3 sequence (DNA): TGCAGCGTTTCAGCGGTGGTGGGGGAGCAGTACTTC.

In its sample, this clonotype was seen a few times. Here the CDR3 reads CSWGRSSYNEQFF. CDR3 coding DNA: TGCAGCTGGGGGCGGAGCTCCTACAATGAGCAGTTCTTC. V usage is TRBV29-1 and J usage is TRBJ2-1, with TRBD1 as a possible D gene (6 bases). Trimming took off 8 bases at V and 0 bases at J, with 11 bases between the two ends. CDR1 and CDR2 from the germline V gene are SQVTM and ANQGSEA. The CDR3 totals 13 residues.

The rearrangement links TRBV7-7 to TRBJ2-3, with 10 bases fitting TRBD2. After removal of 0 bases from V and 6 bases from J, the junction contained 3 bases not matched to a gene. Germline assignment: CDR1 SSHAT and CDR2 FNYEAQ (reference sequence). There are 15 residues in the CDR3. The CDR3 loop reads CASSLATSGMDTQYF. CDR3 sequence (DNA): TGTGCCAGCAGCTTAGCAACTAGCGGGATGGATACGCAGTATTTT.

This chain joins TRBV7-2 and TRBJ2-1, with 11 nucleotides matching TRBD2. This CDR3 spans 16 amino acids. Germline loops: CDR1 SGHTA, CDR2 FQGNSA. The J segment lost 3 bases and the V segment lost 5 bases, leaving 6 bases of the junction unmatched. CDR3 sequence: CASSARTSGFYNEQFF. The CDR3, as DNA: TGTGCCAGCAGCGCCAGGACTAGCGGGTTCTACAATGAGCAGTTCTTC.

This clonotype was found a few times. V is TRBV12-3 or TRBV12-4 and J is TRBJ2-1; 9 bases agree with TRBD2. The CDR3 is made up of 15 amino acids. The trim removed 2 bases at V and 7 bases at J, leaving 6 bases unmatched. This CDR3 reads CASSLWRGGDNEQFF. For the CDR3, the DNA is TGTGCCAGCAGTTTATGGCGGGGGGGCGATAATGAGCAGTTCTTC.

This clonotype was seen more than once but under ten times. The chain uses TRBV7-9 and TRBJ2-7, with 7 bases that match TRBD2. Germline CDR1 and CDR2: SEHNR and FQNEAQ (reference sequence). CDR3 size: 14 residues. The trim removed 5 bases at V and 4 bases at J, leaving 8 bases unmatched. CDR3 in DNA: TGTGCCAGCAGCCCTCCGGGAGGAGGTTACGAGCAGTACTTC. It specifies CASSPPGGGYEQYF.

The V gene is TRBV24-1, the J gene TRBJ2-2; no firm D call. The germline V gene encodes CDR1 KGHDR and CDR2 SFDVKD. This CDR3 spans 15 amino acids. Trimming took off 3 bases at V and 8 bases at J, with 15 bases between the two ends. The CDR3 DNA reads as TGTGCCACCAGTGATGGCATGAGGTTTCGTGGGGAGCTGTTTTTT. This encodes CATSDGMRFRGELFF.

This clonotype was detected a few times. The CDR3 carries no conserved terminal phenylalanine or tryptophan, so it likely arises from a read error. It is unclear where the CDR3 begins or ends on the DNA, so no DNA is shown, and the CDR3 is as TCRdb lists it. The chain carries TRBV2 and TRBJ2-1; the listed D gene, TRBD2, was not tested against the DNA. In germline, CDR1 is SNHLY, CDR2 FYNNEI. Counting both end residues, the CDR3 totals 12 amino acids. The CDR3 loop reads CASSEGGLAEEG.

In this sample, this clonotype turned up a few times. The V and J genes are TRBV7-8 and TRBJ1-5; D not resolved. Germline CDR1 reads SGHVS; CDR2 reads FQNEAQ. Trimming pared 5 bases from V and 0 bases from J, leaving 11 bases between. This CDR3 is 15 amino acids long. CDR3 DNA sequence: TGTGCCAGCAGCCCTACAGCTCGTAGCAATCAGCCCCAGCATTTT. This sequence encodes CASSPTARSNQPQHF.

The chain has TRBV10-3 and TRBJ1-5; D call uncertain. The V end lost 2 bases, the J end lost 3 bases, and 5 bases lay between the germline ends. This CDR3 has 13 residues. Germline assignment: CDR1 ENHRY and CDR2 SYGVKD. CDR3 region: CAISEGFNQPQHF. The CDR3 coding sequence is TGTGCCATCAGTGAGGGGTTCAATCAGCCCCAGCATTTT.

The chain is built from TRBV11-2 and TRBJ2-7; TRBD1 agrees at 8 bases. Germline V CDR1 and CDR2: SGHAT, FQNNGV. This CDR3 is 14 amino acids long. Trimming at V came to 5 bases and at J to 5 bases, leaving 8 bases not matched to a gene. CDR3 DNA sequence: TGTGCCAGCAGCCCTCGACAGGGGATCGACGAGCAGTACGTC. As protein: CASSPRQGIDEQYV.

This clonotype occurred once. V gene TRBV20-1 combines with J gene TRBJ2-3; 16 bases match TRBD2. CDR1 is DFQATT and CDR2 is SNEGSKA in the germline V gene (reference sequence). The CDR3 loop spans 16 amino acids. With V trimmed by 4 bases and J by 4 bases, 5 bases remained unmatched. The CDR3, as DNA: TGCAGTGCTAAGGGACTAGCGGGAGGGCCGGCAGATACGCAGTATTTT. Residues: CSAKGLAGGPADTQYF.